This T cell receptor beta chain was observed in a study of blood T cell repertoires in COVID-19. Across the study: Some COVID-19 samples were acute and others convalescent; all came from the United States, Italy and Spain. PBMCs, B-cell-depleted T cells, or T cells provided the cDNA or gDNA that made up the material.

Patients from Seattle were sampled longitudinally, starting during active infection. This clone appeared once. Germline V gene data show CDR1 as SGHTA and CDR2 as FQGTGA. This CDR3 spans 15 amino acids. The V and J ends lost 4 bases and 7 bases, in that order; junction bases with no gene match: 8. The method was immunoSEQ multiplex PCR; TCRdb's version includes in-frame clones alone and lacks a portion of them. The sample consists of roughly 250,000 clones, about 86% of them appearing once. The receptor was isolated from a person aged 65-85 years with COVID-19, enrolled during active disease. Sequencing used peripheral blood. This chain joins TRBV7-3 and TRBJ2-1, with 9 nucleotides matching TRBD1. The CDR3 reads CASSYPGTGLNEQFF. The CDR3 DNA reads TGTGCCAGCAGCTACCCCGGGACAGGGTTAAATGAGCAGTTCTTC.